The entry below gives a single TCR beta chain sequence along with its context. Its antigen is unknown. All donors came from Russia, were Caucasian and healthy, and spanned ages roughly 6 to 95. Around 10 milliliters of peripheral blood were drawn from each donor. The entry originates in a study of blood T cells in healthy people across ages. Findings and limits, study-wide: CMV infection status of these donors was not known. A strong correlation between TCR beta diversity and naive T cell percentage was seen.

The length of the CDR3 is 19 residues. Per the germline V gene, CDR1 is DFQATT and CDR2 is SNEGSKA (reference sequence). Losses at the gene ends were 2 bases for V and 4 bases for J; bases not matched to a gene: 20. Primers used in a second PCR of roughly 6 to 11 cycles were a sample-barcoded 5' primer and a J-beta primer mix. TCRdb independently ran MiXCR on the 5' RACE reads; one entry per CDR3 protein. The sample includes more than 1,400,000 distinct CDR3 sequences, 40% to 50% of them seen just once. The V gene is TRBV20-1, the J gene TRBJ1-5, with 7 bases matching TRBD1. The sequencing input was blood. The receptor was isolated from a woman younger than 30 in good health. The CDR3, as DNA: TGCAGTGCTAGACCCCAGACGACAGGGAAATCCACCTTAAATCAGCCCCAGCATTTT. Amino acid sequence: CSARPQTTGKSTLNQPQHF.